The entry below describes one T cell receptor (beta chain). Its antigen specificity is not known. Base qualities were left out, and no much larger clone turns up one base away. The library was prepared using the immunoSEQ multiplex PCR assay. The source study handled its data this way. A statistical classification framework was built to diagnose cytomegalovirus status from the catalog of TCR beta chain sequences. TCRdb took over this immuneACCESS table, retaining in-frame rearrangements with V and J assigned. Such tables are incomplete; in checked studies, under half of the missing clones stem from an unresolved V gene, and the remainder is unexplained. V and J calls and clone size come straight from that table; D and trimming were deduced from the DNA. The sample table lists 180,000 or so clones, about 89% of them with a count of one. The biggest ten clones account for roughly 6.6% of the sample.

The record originates from a study of cytomegalovirus exposure and HLA in healthy donors (dated by TCRdb to 2017 to 2019). The study in broad terms: The 700 or so repertoires of the first cohort and the approximately 110 validation repertoires were produced on the same platform, according to a later analysis. The aim of the study was to test whether cataloging public T cell receptors could identify signatures of past pathogen exposure. To predict cytomegalovirus infection status, the study brought together high-throughput TCR immunosequencing, statistical association of individual TCRs with disease status, and machine learning. A separate validation cohort of 100 to 150 different subjects was used in addition to the 666-subject first cohort.

At the junction V is shortened by 6 bases and J by 3 bases; bases outside the gene matches: 2. From cysteine to phenylalanine, the CDR3 is 12 amino acids long. Of all the DNA, just the CDR3 is kept, 36 bases in frame from base 1. As encoded in the germline V gene (reference sequence), CDR1 is MNHEY while CDR2 is SMNVEV. On the study overall, not on this receptor specifically: It was suggested by the authors that the approach could potentially be generalized to other disease states and immunological phenotypes. Three of the identified cytomegalovirus-associated TCR beta chains were confirmed in vitro to be specific for cytomegalovirus antigens. A later analysis lacked HLA typing for the validation cohort, so it scored co-occurrence in that cohort across all 130 or so repertoires. The classifier was reported to diagnose cytomegalovirus status with high specificity and sensitivity in both the original cohort and the validation cohort. The study gave a list of over 150 TCR beta chains associated with cytomegalovirus. While some public TCRs were present in many individuals, most TCR sequences turned up only very rarely across donors. Of the cluster scores, 90% to 95% were above 0 in a later analysis, which found that TCRs clustered in the first cohort also tended to co-occur in the 90 to 150 validation repertoires.

Separate from the roughly 630-subject first cohort, the validation cohort of about 110 subjects was the group to which the donors belonged. Sequenced sample: PBMCs. The rearrangement combines TRBV27 with TRBJ2-7, and TRBD1 aligns with 7 junction nucleotides. The receptor was isolated from a young man in good health and CMV-seropositive. The DNA sequence is as follows: TGTGCCAGCAGGACAGGGCTCTACGAGCAGTACTTC. Translated, it reads CASRTGLYEQYF.